This TCR beta chain was sequenced for a study of sequential checkpoint blockade in melanoma. Across the study: Each arm's sequence ended with maintenance nivolumab.

Germline V gene lookup returns CDR1 SEHNR and CDR2 FQNEAQ (reference sequence). The CDR3 covers 12 residues. V was shortened by 3 bases and J by 3 bases, with 6 bases between the two germline ends. TCRdb keeps only in-frame clones here, not all; method: immunoSEQ multiplex PCR. Of about 21,000 clones in the sample, around 75% were seen once. Treatment given: randomized to nivolumab then ipilimumab (arm A) or the reverse (arm B). This clone was picked up a small number of times. This sequence originates from a human donor with melanoma. The source was CD8+ T cells sorted from blood (inferred from file names), collected from a patient given nivolumab and ipilimumab in sequence. The rearrangement joins TRBV7-9 to TRBJ2-7; D not certain. CDR3 DNA: TGTGCCAGCAGCTTGGCAGACTACGAGCAGTACTTC. It codes for CASSLADYEQYF.